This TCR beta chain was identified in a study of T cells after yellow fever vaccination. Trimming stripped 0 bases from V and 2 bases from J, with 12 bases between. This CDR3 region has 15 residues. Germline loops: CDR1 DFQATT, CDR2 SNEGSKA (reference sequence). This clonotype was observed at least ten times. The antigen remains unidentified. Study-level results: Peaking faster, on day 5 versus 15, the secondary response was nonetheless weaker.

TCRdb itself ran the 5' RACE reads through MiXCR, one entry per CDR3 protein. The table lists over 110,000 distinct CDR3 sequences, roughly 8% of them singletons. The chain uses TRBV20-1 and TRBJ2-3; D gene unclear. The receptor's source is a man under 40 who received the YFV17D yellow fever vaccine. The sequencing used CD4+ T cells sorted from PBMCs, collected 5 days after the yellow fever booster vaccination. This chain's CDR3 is CSARDFKQTTDTQYF. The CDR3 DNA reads TGCAGTGCTAGAGATTTCAAGCAGACCACAGATACGCAGTATTTT.